This T cell receptor beta chain was observed in a study of blood T cell repertoires in COVID-19. Across the study: From the United States, Italy and Spain came samples of acute and convalescent COVID-19. Nucleic acid was either cDNA or gDNA, and it came from T cells, B-cell-depleted T cells, or PBMCs.

The germline gives CDR1 GTSNPN, CDR2 SVGIG (reference sequence). The CDR3 sequence is 15 residues long. Trimming removed 2 bases at V and 9 bases at J, with 17 bases between. In the original processing: Cell counts per sample came from amplifying reference gene primers. Produced via immunoSEQ multiplex PCR; TCRdb's table is partial and in-frame only. The V and J calls and clone size come from that table; D and trimming were worked out from the DNA. Of about 270,000 clones in the sample, around 89% are singletons; the top ten hold around 2.9%. Membership in each cohort depended on participant-reported clinical history.

V usage is TRBV30 and J usage is TRBJ1-6; weak D call: TRBD1 (6 bases). This clonotype was sampled from a woman aged 50 to 60 who had recovered from COVID-19. The specimen was PBMCs or T cells enriched from blood (not recorded which). CDR3 region: CAWSTPIGGPSPLHF. DNA for the CDR3: TGTGCCTGGAGTACCCCCATCGGGGGGCCTTCACCCCTCCACTTT.